A single sample gave rise to the 21 T cell receptor beta chains below, sequenced in a study of T cell repertoires in cytomegalovirus infection. TCRdb reprocessed the reads with MiXCR, giving one entry per CDR3 protein. The repertoire consists of around 100,000 distinct CDR3 sequences, with 42% occurring once and the leading ten covering roughly 70%. These receptors' targets are unknown. The sequencing here drew on CD8+ T cells from cultured PBMCs, taken from culture after CMV antigen stimulation. The receptors come from a human donor in good health (CMV status not recorded). Some clones in this sample may be carry-over from other donors' samples.

This chain connects TRBV7-6 to TRBJ1-3; D unresolved. Trimming stripped 5 bases from V and 1 base from J, with 9 bases between. CDR1 SGHVS and CDR2 FNYEAQ come from the germline V gene. CDR3 size: 14 residues. The CDR3 bases are TGTGCCAGCAGCCCCCCGATTTCTGGAAACACCATATATTTT. As protein: CASSPPISGNTIYF.

V and J are TRBV7-2 and TRBJ2-3; perhaps TRBD1 as D (5 bases). Germline V gives CDR1 SGHTA, CDR2 FQGNSA. This CDR3 region has 15 residues. Trimming took off 2 bases at V and 4 bases at J, with 13 bases between the two ends. This chain's CDR3 is CASSLRSRVPDTQYF. CDR3 sequence (DNA): TGTGCCAGCAGCTTACGAAGCAGGGTGCCAGATACGCAGTATTTT.

Only a few counts were recorded for this clonotype. The rearrangement uses TRBV7-6 and TRBJ2-3; D call uncertain. Trimming pared 1 base from V and 5 bases from J, leaving 7 bases between. Germline values: CDR1 SGHVS, CDR2 FNYEAQ. CDR3 length: 13 amino acids. CDR3 DNA: TGTGCCAGCAGCTTAGAGTGGGGAGATACGCAGTATTTT. Translating gives CASSLEWGDTQYF.

Only a few counts were recorded for this clonotype. The chain couples TRBV7-4 to TRBJ2-1; TRBD1 aligns across 7 bases. With 5 bases clipped from V and 8 bases from J, the junction kept 6 bases outside the gene matches. The CDR3 runs 13 residues. Germline lookup yields CDR1 SGHVT and CDR2 SQSDAQ. CDR3: CASSETGWDEQFF. Written as DNA, the CDR3 is TGTGCCAGCAGCGAGACAGGGTGGGATGAGCAGTTCTTC.

CDR3 DNA: TGTGCCAGCACCCTCGACAGGCTGAACACTGAAGCTTTCTTT. This gives the protein CASTLDRLNTEAFF. The chain joins TRBV6-2 or TRBV6-3 to TRBJ1-1, with D perhaps TRBD1 (6 bases). This CDR3 is built from 14 residues. V lost 7 bases, J lost 0 bases, and 12 bases lay in between. Looked up from germline, CDR1 is MNHEY and CDR2 is SVGEGT.

The chain links TRBV27 to TRBJ2-3; 10 positions agree with TRBD2. The CDR3 has 17 amino acids. Per the germline V gene, CDR1 is MNHEY and CDR2 is SMNVEV (reference sequence). Trimming at V came to 2 bases and at J to 8 bases, leaving 13 bases not matched to a gene. The CDR3 spells CASSLPGLADTRATQYF. CDR3 in DNA: TGTGCCAGCAGTTTACCCGGACTAGCGGATACGCGCGCTACGCAGTATTTT.

This clonotype was counted between two and nine times. This chain connects TRBV6-5 to TRBJ2-5; D is uncertain. Germline V gives CDR1 MNHEY, CDR2 SVGAGI. The V end lost 4 bases, the J end lost 5 bases, and 11 bases lay between the germline ends. The CDR3 loop spans 13 amino acids. CDR3 residues: CASSSLTLETQYF. CDR3 coding DNA: TGTGCCAGCAGTTCCCTGACGTTGGAGACCCAGTACTTC.

This clonotype has ten or more counts. The chain links TRBV29-1 to TRBJ1-5, with 7 positions matching TRBD1. Losses at the gene ends were 5 bases for V and 2 bases for J; bases not matched to a gene: 6. Per germline, CDR1 SQVTM and CDR2 ANQGSEA. This CDR3 spans 14 amino acids. Here the CDR3 reads CSVQQGYGNQPQHF. The CDR3 DNA follows: TGCAGCGTTCAACAGGGGTATGGCAATCAGCCCCAGCATTTT.

The V call is TRBV7-3, the J call TRBJ2-5; D unresolved. V was pared by 1 base and J by 5 bases, with 5 bases between. The germline V gene encodes CDR1 SGHTA and CDR2 FQGTGA. CDR3 length: 12 residues. The CDR3 sequence is CASSLIGETQYF. The DNA for the CDR3 is TGTGCCAGCAGCTTAATAGGGGAGACCCAGTACTTC.

The chain has TRBV6-1 and TRBJ2-3, with 14 bases matching TRBD2. Unmatched junction bases numbered 7, after V lost 4 bases and J lost 7 bases. Per germline, CDR1 MNHNS and CDR2 SASEGT. The CDR3 length is 16 residues. In nucleotides, the CDR3 is TGTGCCAGCAGTGCCGGACTAGCGGGGGGCCAAAATACGCAGTATTTT. Translated, it gives CASSAGLAGGQNTQYF.

CDR3 protein: CASSASAGQGVIYGYTF. CDR3 nucleotides: TGTGCCAGCAGCGCTTCAGCCGGACAGGGGGTAATCTATGGCTACACCTTC. This chain links TRBV7-2 with TRBJ1-2; 10 bases align to TRBD1. The germline gives CDR1 SGHTA, CDR2 FQGNSA. CDR3 length: 17 residues. Trimming cost V 5 bases and J 4 bases; bases outside gene matches: 13.

This clonotype was detected many times. This sequence joins TRBV12-3 or TRBV12-4 and TRBJ1-1; 7 bases match TRBD1. The V gene end was trimmed by 5 bases and the J gene end by 1 base; junction bases not matched to a gene: 4. The CDR3 runs 14 residues. The CDR3 DNA reads TGTGCCAGCAGTACATGGACAGGGAACACTGAAGCTTTCTTT. This translates into CASSTWTGNTEAFF.

The rearrangement links TRBV4-2 to TRBJ2-1; D is unresolved. Deletions cut 1 base from V and 3 bases from J, with 7 bases between. Germline CDR1 is LGHNA and CDR2 is YNFKEQ. The CDR3 is 14 residues long. As DNA, the CDR3 is TGTGCCAGCAGCCAAGGGCCAGGCTACAATGAGCAGTTCTTC. Translating gives CASSQGPGYNEQFF.

This clonotype occurred many times. The rearrangement joins TRBV14 to TRBJ2-1; D possibly matches TRBD1 or TRBD2 (6 bases each). CDR1 SGHDN and CDR2 FVKESK come from the germline V gene. The CDR3 is 14 residues long. Deletions cut 1 base from V and 9 bases from J, with 13 bases between. Here the CDR3 DNA reads TGTGCCAGCAGCCAAGTAAGGGGGGCCGGTGAGCAGTTCTTC. It yields the protein CASSQVRGAGEQFF.

This clonotype is classed as medium-sized. This sequence joins TRBV15 and TRBJ2-1; 8 bases align to TRBD2. V was pared by 6 bases and J by 6 bases, with 7 bases of the junction left unmatched. The CDR3 spans 14 residues. Germline V gives CDR1 LNHNV, CDR2 YYDKDF (reference sequence). CDR3 DNA sequence: TGTGCCACCAGATTCCCGGGGGGGTTCAATGAGCAGTTCTTC. Its translation: CATRFPGGFNEQFF.

This rearrangement joins TRBV11-2 to TRBJ2-3; the D is unclear. The CDR3 spans 14 residues. Germline loops: CDR1 SGHAT, CDR2 FQNNGV. Trimming took 6 bases from V and 2 from J, leaving 12 bases between them. This chain's CDR3 is CASRPVLSTDTQYF. The CDR3 nucleotides are TGTGCCAGCAGACCCGTATTATCCACAGATACGCAGTATTTT.

V gene TRBV12-3 or TRBV12-4 combines with J gene TRBJ2-3, with 7 bases matching TRBD1. The CDR3 loop spans 16 amino acids. V shed 1 base, J shed 1 base, and the junction held 5 bases outside the gene matches. The CDR3 here is CASSLEGGIGTDTQYF. CDR3 coding DNA: TGTGCCAGCAGTTTAGAAGGGGGCATAGGCACAGATACGCAGTATTTT.

This clonotype was counted many times. The DNA of the CDR3 is TGTGCCAGCAATCGGGGGGCCAGCTCCTACAATGAGCAGTTCTTC. It codes for CASNRGASSYNEQFF. V and J are TRBV12-3 or TRBV12-4 and TRBJ2-1; TRBD2 might be the D (7 bases). CDR3 length: 15 residues. The V end lost 7 bases, the J end lost 0 bases, and 13 bases lay between the germline ends.

V usage is TRBV6-5 and J usage is TRBJ1-2; no firm D call. V lost 4 bases to trimming and J lost 0 bases, with 15 bases between them. Per the germline V gene, CDR1 is MNHEY and CDR2 is SVGAGI. The CDR3 is made up of 16 amino acids. Here the CDR3 reads CASSSNALIANYGYTF. CDR3 bases: TGTGCCAGCAGTTCAAACGCCCTGATAGCTAACTATGGCTACACCTTC.

This clonotype was recorded a few times. V usage is TRBV2 and J usage is TRBJ1-1; TRBD1 might be the D (5 bases). Germline V gene lookup returns CDR1 SNHLY and CDR2 FYNNEI. V lost 2 bases, J lost 1 base, and 5 bases lay in between. The CDR3 loop spans 13 amino acids. The CDR3 sequence: CASSEQGNTEAFF. The CDR3 region has the DNA TGTGCCAGCAGTGAACAGGGGAACACTGAAGCTTTCTTT.

Written as DNA, the CDR3 is TGCGCCAGCAGCTCGACACCGGGACAGGTCTACGAGCAGTACTTC. Its translation is CASSSTPGQVYEQYF. V usage is TRBV5-1 and J usage is TRBJ2-7; 8 bases agree with TRBD1. The CDR3 consists of 15 residues. J gave up 3 bases and V 3 bases, and 8 bases lay outside the gene matches. Germline assignment: CDR1 SGHRS and CDR2 YFSETQ.